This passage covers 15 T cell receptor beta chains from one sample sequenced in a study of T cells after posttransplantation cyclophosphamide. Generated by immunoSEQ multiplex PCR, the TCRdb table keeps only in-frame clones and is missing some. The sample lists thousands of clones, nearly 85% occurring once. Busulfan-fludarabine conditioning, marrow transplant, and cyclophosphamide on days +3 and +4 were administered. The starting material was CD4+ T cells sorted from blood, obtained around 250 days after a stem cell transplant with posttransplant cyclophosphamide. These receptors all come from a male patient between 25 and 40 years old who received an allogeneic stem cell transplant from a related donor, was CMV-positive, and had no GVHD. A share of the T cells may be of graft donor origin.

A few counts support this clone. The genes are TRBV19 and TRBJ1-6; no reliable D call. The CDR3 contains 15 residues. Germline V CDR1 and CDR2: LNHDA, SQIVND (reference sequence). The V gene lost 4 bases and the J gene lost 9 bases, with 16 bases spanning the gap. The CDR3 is CASSKQQTRGSPLHF. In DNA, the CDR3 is TGTGCCAGTAGTAAACAGCAGACACGGGGTTCACCCCTCCACTTT.

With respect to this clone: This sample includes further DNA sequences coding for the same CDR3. The CDR3, as DNA: TGTGCTAGTCGTGAGGATTTTGGCAATCAGCCCCAGCATTTT. Translated: CASREDFGNQPQHF. This chain joins TRBV12-5 and TRBJ1-5; D not certain. The CDR3 is made up of 14 amino acids. The ends were cut back, 8 bases at V and 2 bases at J, with 13 bases in the middle. Per the germline V gene, CDR1 is LGHNT and CDR2 is FRNRAP.

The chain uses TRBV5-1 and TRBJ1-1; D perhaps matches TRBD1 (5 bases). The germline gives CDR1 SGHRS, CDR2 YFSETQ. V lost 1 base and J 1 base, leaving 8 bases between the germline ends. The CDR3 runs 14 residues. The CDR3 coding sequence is TGCGCCAGCAGCTTGACGGGGGGGAACACTGAAGCTTTCTTT. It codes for CASSLTGGNTEAFF.

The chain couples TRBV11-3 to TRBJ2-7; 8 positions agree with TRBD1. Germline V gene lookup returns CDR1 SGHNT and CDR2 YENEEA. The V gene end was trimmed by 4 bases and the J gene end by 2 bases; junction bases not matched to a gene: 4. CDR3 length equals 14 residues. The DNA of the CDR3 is TGTGCCAGCAGCTCAGGGGGCGGACCCTACGAGCAGTACTTC. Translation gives CASSSGGGPYEQYF.

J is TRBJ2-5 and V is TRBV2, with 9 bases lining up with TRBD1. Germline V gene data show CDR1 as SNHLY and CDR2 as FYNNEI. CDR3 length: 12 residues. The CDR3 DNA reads TGTGCAGCGGGGACAGGGAAGGAGACCCAGTACTTC. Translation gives CAAGTGKETQYF.

CDR3 amino acids: CASSRPGQGPSYGYTF. The CDR3 region has the DNA TGTGCCAGTAGTAGACCGGGACAGGGACCCTCTTATGGCTACACCTTC. The chain recombines TRBV19 with TRBJ1-2; 9 nucleotides line up with TRBD1. Per the germline V gene, CDR1 is LNHDA and CDR2 is SQIVND (reference sequence). The V segment lost 4 bases and the J segment 5 bases; nucleotides outside the gene matches: 11. CDR3 size: 16 residues.

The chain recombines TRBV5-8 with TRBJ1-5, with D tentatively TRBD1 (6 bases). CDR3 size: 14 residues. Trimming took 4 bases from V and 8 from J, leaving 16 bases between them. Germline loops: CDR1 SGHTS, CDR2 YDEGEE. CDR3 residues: CASSPRQALEPQHF. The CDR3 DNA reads TGTGCCAGCAGCCCAAGACAGGCCCTAGAGCCCCAGCATTTT. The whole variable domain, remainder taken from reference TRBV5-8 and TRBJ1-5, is EAGVTQSPTHLIKTRGQQATLRCSPISGHTSVYWYQQALGLGLQFLLWYDEGEERNRGNFPPRFSGRQFPNYSSELNVNALELEDSALYLCASSPRQALEPQHFGDGTRLSIL.

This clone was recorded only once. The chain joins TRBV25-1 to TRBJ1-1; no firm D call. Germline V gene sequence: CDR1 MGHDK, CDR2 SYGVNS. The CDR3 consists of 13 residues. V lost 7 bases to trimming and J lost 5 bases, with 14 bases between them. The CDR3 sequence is CASKFHRGTEAFF. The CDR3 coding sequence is TGTGCCAGCAAGTTTCATAGAGGGACTGAAGCTTTCTTT.

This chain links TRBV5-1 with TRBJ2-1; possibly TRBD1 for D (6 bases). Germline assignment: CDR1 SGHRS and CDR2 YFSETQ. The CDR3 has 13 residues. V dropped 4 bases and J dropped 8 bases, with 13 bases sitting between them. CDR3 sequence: CASSVQGTYEQFF. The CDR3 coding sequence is TGCGCCAGCAGCGTACAGGGTACGTATGAGCAGTTCTTC.

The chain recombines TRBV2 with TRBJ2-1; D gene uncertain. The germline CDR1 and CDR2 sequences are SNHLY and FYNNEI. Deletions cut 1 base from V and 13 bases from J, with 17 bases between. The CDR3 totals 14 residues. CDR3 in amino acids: CASSEGFGQTKQFF. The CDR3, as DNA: TGTGCCAGCAGTGAAGGATTCGGCCAGACAAAACAGTTCTTC.

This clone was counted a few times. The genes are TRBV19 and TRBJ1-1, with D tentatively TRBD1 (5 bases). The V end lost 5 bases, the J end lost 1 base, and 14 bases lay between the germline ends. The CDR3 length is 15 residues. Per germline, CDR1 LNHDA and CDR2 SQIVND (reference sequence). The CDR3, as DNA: TGTGCCAGTAGTTTTTGGGGGGGAAAGAACACTGAAGCTTTCTTT. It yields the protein CASSFWGGKNTEAFF.

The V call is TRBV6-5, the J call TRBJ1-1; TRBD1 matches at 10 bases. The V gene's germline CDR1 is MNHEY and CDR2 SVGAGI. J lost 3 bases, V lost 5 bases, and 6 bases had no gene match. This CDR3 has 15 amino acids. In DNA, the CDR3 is TGTGCCAGCAGTAGGGGGGACAGGGGCCACACTGAAGCTTTCTTT. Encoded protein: CASSRGDRGHTEAFF.

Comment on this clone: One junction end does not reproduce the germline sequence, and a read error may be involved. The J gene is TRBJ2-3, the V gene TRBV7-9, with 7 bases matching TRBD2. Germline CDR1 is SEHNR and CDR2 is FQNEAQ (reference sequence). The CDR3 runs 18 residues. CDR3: CASSLALTLANPTDTQCF. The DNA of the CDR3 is TGTGCCAGCAGCTTAGCGCTTACACTAGCGAATCCCACAGATACGCAGTGTTTT. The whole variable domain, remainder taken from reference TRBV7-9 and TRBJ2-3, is DTGVSQNPRHKITKRGQNVTFRCDPISEHNRLYWYRQTLGQGPEFLTYFQNEAQLEKSRLLSDRFSAERPKGSFSTLEIQRTEQGDSAMYLCASSLALTLANPTDTQCFGPGTRLTVL.

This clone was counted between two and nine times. The CDR3 bases are TGTGCCAGCCGCGGGAGCTCTGGAAACACCATATATTTT. Its translation is CASRGSSGNTIYF. V and J are TRBV18 and TRBJ1-3; D ambiguous. CDR3 length: 13 residues. In germline, CDR1 is KGHSH, CDR2 LQKENI. Trimming took off 8 bases at V and 0 bases at J, with 8 bases between the two ends.

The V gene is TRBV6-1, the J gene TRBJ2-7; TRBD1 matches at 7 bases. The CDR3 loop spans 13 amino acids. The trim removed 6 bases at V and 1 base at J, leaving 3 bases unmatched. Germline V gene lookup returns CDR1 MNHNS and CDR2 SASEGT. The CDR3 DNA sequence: TGTGCCAGCAGAGGACAGGTTTCCTACGAGCAGTACTTC. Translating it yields CASRGQVSYEQYF.